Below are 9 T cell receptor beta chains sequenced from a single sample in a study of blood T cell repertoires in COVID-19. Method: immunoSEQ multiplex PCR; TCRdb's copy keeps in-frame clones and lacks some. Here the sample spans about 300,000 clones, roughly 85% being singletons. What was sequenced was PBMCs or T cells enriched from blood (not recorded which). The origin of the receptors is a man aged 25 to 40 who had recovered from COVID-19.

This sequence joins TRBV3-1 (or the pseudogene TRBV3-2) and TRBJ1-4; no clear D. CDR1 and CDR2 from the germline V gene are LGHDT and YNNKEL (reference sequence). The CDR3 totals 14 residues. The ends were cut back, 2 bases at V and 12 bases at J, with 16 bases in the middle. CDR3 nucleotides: TGTGCCAGCAGCCAAATGATGTCCCCCAGTGAACTGTTTTTT. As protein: CASSQMMSPSELFF.

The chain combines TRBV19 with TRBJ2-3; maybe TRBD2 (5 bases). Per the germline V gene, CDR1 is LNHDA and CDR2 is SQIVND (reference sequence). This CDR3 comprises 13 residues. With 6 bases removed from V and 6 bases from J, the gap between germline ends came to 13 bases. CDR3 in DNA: TGTGCCAGTAGCAAAGACGGAGGCGATACGCAGTATTTT. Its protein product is CASSKDGGDTQYF.

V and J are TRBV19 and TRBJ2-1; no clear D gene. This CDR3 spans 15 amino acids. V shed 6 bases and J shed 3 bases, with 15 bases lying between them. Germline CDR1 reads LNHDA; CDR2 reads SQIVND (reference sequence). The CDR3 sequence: CASRRGSSGYNEQFF. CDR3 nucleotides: TGTGCCAGTAGGAGAGGATCGTCGGGCTACAATGAGCAGTTCTTC.

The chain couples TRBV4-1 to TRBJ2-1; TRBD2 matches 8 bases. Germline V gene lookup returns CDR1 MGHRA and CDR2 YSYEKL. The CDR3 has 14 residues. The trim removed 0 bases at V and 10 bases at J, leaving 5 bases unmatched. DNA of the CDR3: TGCGCCAGCAGCCAAGATGGGGTAGCGGGGGAGCAGTTCTTC. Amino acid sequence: CASSQDGVAGEQFF.

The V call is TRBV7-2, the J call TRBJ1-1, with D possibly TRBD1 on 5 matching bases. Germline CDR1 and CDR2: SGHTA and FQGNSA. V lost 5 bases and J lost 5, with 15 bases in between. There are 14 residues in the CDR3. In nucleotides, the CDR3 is TGTGCCAGCAGCCTACGCAGGGTGACGACTGAAGCTTTCTTT. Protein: CASSLRRVTTEAFF.

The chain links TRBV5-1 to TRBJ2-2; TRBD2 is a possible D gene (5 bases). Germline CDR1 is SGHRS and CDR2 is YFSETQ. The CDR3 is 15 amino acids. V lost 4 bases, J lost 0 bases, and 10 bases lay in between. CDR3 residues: CASSPGSANTGELFF. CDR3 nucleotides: TGCGCCAGCAGCCCGGGATCCGCGAACACCGGGGAGCTGTTTTTT. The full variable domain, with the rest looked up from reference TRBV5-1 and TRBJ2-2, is KAGVTQTPRYLIKTRGQQVTLSCSPISGHRSVSWYQQTPGQGLQFLFEYFSETQRNKGNFPGRFSGRQFSNSRSEMNVSTLELGDSALYLCASSPGSANTGELFFGEGSRLTVL.

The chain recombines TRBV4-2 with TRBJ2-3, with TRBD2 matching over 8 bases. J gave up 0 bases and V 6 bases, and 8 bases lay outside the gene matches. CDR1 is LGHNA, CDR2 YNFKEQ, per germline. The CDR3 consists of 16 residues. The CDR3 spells CASSLTSGASTDTQYF. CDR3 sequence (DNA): TGTGCCAGCAGTCTTACTAGCGGCGCTAGCACAGATACGCAGTATTTT.

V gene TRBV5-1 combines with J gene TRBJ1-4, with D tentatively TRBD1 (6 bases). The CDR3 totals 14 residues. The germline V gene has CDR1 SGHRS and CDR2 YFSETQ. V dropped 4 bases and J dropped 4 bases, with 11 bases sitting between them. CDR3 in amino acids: CASSPGQINEKLFF. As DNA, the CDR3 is TGCGCCAGCAGCCCCGGACAGATTAATGAAAAACTGTTTTTT.

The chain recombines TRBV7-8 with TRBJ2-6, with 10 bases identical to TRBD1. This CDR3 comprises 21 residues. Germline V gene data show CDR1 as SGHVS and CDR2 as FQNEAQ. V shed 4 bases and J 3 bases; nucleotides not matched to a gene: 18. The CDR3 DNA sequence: TGTGCCAGCAGCTCCAGGTTTAGTGCCGGGACAGGGGTTAGTGGGGCCAACGTCCTGACTTTC. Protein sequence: CASSSRFSAGTGVSGANVLTF.